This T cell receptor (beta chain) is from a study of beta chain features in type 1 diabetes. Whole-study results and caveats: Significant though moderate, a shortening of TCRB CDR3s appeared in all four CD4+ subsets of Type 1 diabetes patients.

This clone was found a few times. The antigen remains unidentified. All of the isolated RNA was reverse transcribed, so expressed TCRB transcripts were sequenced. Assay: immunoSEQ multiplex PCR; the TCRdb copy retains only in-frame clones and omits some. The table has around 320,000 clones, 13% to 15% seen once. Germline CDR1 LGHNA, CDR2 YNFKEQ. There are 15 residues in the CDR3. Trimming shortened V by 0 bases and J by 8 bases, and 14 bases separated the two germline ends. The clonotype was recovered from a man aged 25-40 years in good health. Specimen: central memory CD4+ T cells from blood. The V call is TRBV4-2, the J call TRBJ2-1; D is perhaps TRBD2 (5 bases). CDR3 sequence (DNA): TGTGCCAGCAGCCAAGATCTTACGGGGATGGATGAGCAGTTCTTC. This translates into CASSQDLTGMDEQFF.